These 31 T cell receptor beta chains were sequenced from one sample in a study of CD8+ T cells in alopecia areata. RNA was extracted and reverse transcribed into cDNA as the sequencing template. Using immunoSEQ multiplex PCR, the repertoire was profiled, and TCRdb retains in-frame clones only, with some absent. This sample has over 30,000 clones, with over 65% found just once. Material: NKG2D-low CD8+ T cells sorted from blood. These receptors were collected from a human donor with alopecia areata.

V is TRBV5-1 and J is TRBJ2-7; TRBD1 matches at 8 bases. CDR3 size: 14 residues. V shed 4 bases and J 7 bases; nucleotides not matched to a gene: 10. CDR1 and CDR2 (germline): SGHRS, YFSETQ. The CDR3 nucleotides read TGCGCCAGCAGCGGGGACAGGACTCCGGGGGAGCAGTACTTC. Protein product: CASSGDRTPGEQYF.

The chain recombines TRBV27 with TRBJ2-3, with unresolved D. Germline assignment: CDR1 MNHEY and CDR2 SMNVEV (reference sequence). The ends were cut back, 4 bases at V and 8 bases at J, with 10 bases in the middle. The CDR3 loop spans 12 amino acids. The CDR3 nucleotides read TGTGCCAGCAGTTCAGGTTTCGGTACGCAGTATTTT. Its protein is CASSSGFGTQYF.

This clone was found a few times. The V gene is TRBV7-9, the J gene TRBJ2-7; D not resolved. The CDR3 is 14 amino acids. CDR1 and CDR2 (germline): SEHNR, FQNEAQ (reference sequence). The V and J ends lost 2 bases and 1 base respectively, with 9 bases between them. The CDR3 sequence is CASSLSYGSYEQYF. The CDR3 nucleotides read TGTGCCAGCAGCTTATCATACGGGTCCTACGAGCAGTACTTC. The full variable domain, rest sourced from reference TRBV7-9 and TRBJ2-7, is DTGVSQNPRHKITKRGQNVTFRCDPISEHNRLYWYRQTLGQGPEFLTYFQNEAQLEKSRLLSDRFSAERPKGSFSTLEIQRTEQGDSAMYLCASSLSYGSYEQYFGPGTRLTVT.

The gene calls are TRBV19 and TRBJ2-7; tentatively, D is TRBD1 (6 bases). The CDR3 spans 13 residues. Trimming cost V 3 bases and J 3 bases, with 9 bases left between them. Germline assignment: CDR1 LNHDA and CDR2 SQIVND (reference sequence). This CDR3 is CASSMTGYYEQYF. The CDR3 DNA reads as TGTGCCAGTAGTATGACAGGATACTACGAGCAGTACTTC.

The V call is TRBV21-1, the J call TRBJ2-5. The DNA end is a closer match to TRBJ2-7, so the J assignment may be wrong. TRBV21-1 is a known pseudogene. This CDR3 has 14 amino acids. CDR3 protein: CASSKGGGSYEQYF. The DNA of the CDR3 is TGTGCCAGCAGCAAAGGGGGCGGGTCCTACGAGCAGTACTTC.

This clone has only a few counts. The rearrangement joins TRBV23-1 to TRBJ2-7; D not certain. TRBV23-1 is filed as an ORF, its function uncertain. The CDR3 is made up of 14 amino acids. V was pared by 5 bases and J by 3 bases, with 14 bases between. CDR3 amino acids: CASSSAFPFYEQYF. CDR3 coding DNA: TGCGCCAGCAGTTCAGCCTTCCCGTTCTACGAGCAGTACTTC.

This sequence joins TRBV11-1 and TRBJ2-2; D is tentatively TRBD1 or TRBD2 (5 bases each). The V end lost 5 bases, the J end lost 0 bases, and 7 bases lay between the germline ends. Germline values: CDR1 SGHAT, CDR2 FQDESV (reference sequence). CDR3 length equals 14 residues. CDR3 in DNA: TGTGCCAGCAGCCCGGGACCGAACACCGGGGAGCTGTTTTTT. This encodes CASSPGPNTGELFF.

The rearrangement links TRBV4-1 to TRBJ2-1; D not resolved. Between the trimmed V and J ends, which lost 0 bases and 6 bases, there was a span of 3 bases. Germline-derived CDR1 and CDR2 are MGHRA and YSYEKL. The CDR3 is made up of 12 amino acids. The chain's CDR3 is CASSQEGNEQFF. Written as DNA, the CDR3 is TGCGCCAGCAGCCAAGAAGGCAATGAGCAGTTCTTC.

The V call is TRBV4-1, the J call TRBJ2-3; D remains unclear. Trimming removed 2 bases from V and 3 bases from J, with 3 bases in between. This CDR3 is built from 12 residues. In germline, CDR1 is MGHRA, CDR2 YSYEKL. CDR3 in amino acids: CASSQLTDTQYF. CDR3 sequence (DNA): TGCGCCAGCAGCCAACTTACAGATACGCAGTATTTT.

J is TRBJ2-7 and V is TRBV7-6; D gene ambiguous. There are 13 residues in the CDR3. The V gene's germline CDR1 is SGHVS and CDR2 FNYEAQ. The germline V and J ends were trimmed by 1 base and 3 bases, with 7 bases remaining between them. CDR3 residues: CASSLDKFYEQYF. For the CDR3, the DNA is TGTGCCAGCAGCTTAGATAAGTTCTACGAGCAGTACTTC. Filled out from reference TRBV7-6 and TRBJ2-7, the complete variable domain reads GAGVSQSPRYKVTKRGQDVALRCDPISGHVSLYWYRQALGQGPEFLTYFNYEAQQDKSGLPNDRFSAERPEGSISTLTIQRTEQRDSAMYRCASSLDKFYEQYFGPGTRLTVT.

CDR3 DNA sequence: TGTGCCAGCAGTTCTAGGGGCCCTCACGAGCAGTACTTC. Translation gives CASSSRGPHEQYF. The chain carries TRBV27 and TRBJ2-7, with D perhaps TRBD1 (5 bases). Germline CDR1 MNHEY, CDR2 SMNVEV (reference sequence). The CDR3 totals 13 residues. Trimming pared 4 bases from V and 5 bases from J, leaving 12 bases between.

The chain combines TRBV27 with TRBJ1-6; the D is unclear. The V end lost 7 bases, the J end lost 5 bases, and 15 bases lay between the germline ends. Germline CDR1 and CDR2: MNHEY and SMNVEV (reference sequence). The CDR3 totals 15 residues. The CDR3 DNA reads TGTGCCAGCAACCTAGCTTCCGGCGATAATTCACCCCTCCACTTT. As protein: CASNLASGDNSPLHF.

This chain joins TRBV29-1 and TRBJ2-7; the match to TRBD1 covers 8 bases. V lost 6 bases to trimming and J lost 7 bases; unmatched junction nucleotides: 5. The CDR3 consists of 11 residues. Germline V gives CDR1 SQVTM, CDR2 ANQGSEA. In DNA form, the CDR3 reads TGCAGCGTCTGGACAGGGAGGGAGCAGTACTTC. This encodes CSVWTGREQYF.

The chain is built from TRBV29-1 and TRBJ2-7, with D uncertain. V lost 5 bases to trimming and J lost 4 bases, with 15 bases between them. This CDR3 has 13 amino acids. Germline CDR1 and CDR2: SQVTM and ANQGSEA. The CDR3 loop is CSVIWRPEYEQYF. The CDR3 nucleotides are TGCAGCGTTATATGGCGGCCCGAATACGAGCAGTACTTC.

J is TRBJ2-3 and V is TRBV6-5; the D is unclear. V was cut by 2 bases and J by 3 bases, with 6 bases left in between. Germline V lookup: CDR1 MNHEY, CDR2 SVGAGI. The CDR3 totals 13 residues. CDR3 sequence (DNA): TGTGCCAGCAGTTACACGGGTACAGATACGCAGTATTTT. It translates to CASSYTGTDTQYF.

The gene calls are TRBV27 and TRBJ2-3; D is unresolved. Germline V gene lookup returns CDR1 MNHEY and CDR2 SMNVEV (reference sequence). Trimming removed 6 bases from V and 0 bases from J, with 10 bases in between. This CDR3 is 14 amino acids long. For the CDR3, the DNA is TGTGCCAGCAGCCTACTTAGTAGCACAGATACGCAGTATTTT. This gives the protein CASSLLSSTDTQYF.

The rearrangement links TRBV27 to TRBJ2-1; weak D call: TRBD2 (6 bases). The V end lost 3 bases, the J end lost 6 bases, and 9 bases lay between the germline ends. The CDR3 length is 13 residues. CDR1 is MNHEY and CDR2 is SMNVEV in the germline V gene (reference sequence). CDR3 sequence: CASSFRGSNEQFF. Written as DNA, the CDR3 is TGTGCCAGCAGTTTTCGGGGGTCCAATGAGCAGTTCTTC.

CDR3 sequence (DNA): TGTGCCAGCAGTATCGGGACAGGACGATCGCAGTACTTC. Translated, it gives CASSIGTGRSQYF. The chain couples TRBV27 to TRBJ2-7; 8 bases line up with TRBD1. Per germline, CDR1 MNHEY and CDR2 SMNVEV (reference sequence). Losses at the gene ends were 5 bases for V and 9 bases for J; bases not matched to a gene: 9. The CDR3 sequence is 13 residues long.

This clone was picked up a small number of times. The chain couples TRBV7-9 to TRBJ1-4; no clear D gene. Trimming removed 2 bases from V and 8 bases from J, with 12 bases in between. There are 14 residues in the CDR3. Looked up from germline, CDR1 is SEHNR and CDR2 is FQNEAQ (reference sequence). The CDR3 sequence is CASSLFEGKEKLFF. The CDR3 DNA is TGTGCCAGCAGCTTATTCGAGGGAAAGGAAAAACTGTTTTTT.

J is TRBJ1-1 and V is TRBV7-2; D not certain. V was trimmed by 5 bases and J by 3 bases, leaving 13 bases between them. This CDR3 is built from 14 residues. Germline CDR1 reads SGHTA; CDR2 reads FQGNSA. CDR3 sequence reads: CASSADGRYTEAFF. CDR3 DNA: TGTGCCAGCAGCGCAGACGGACGGTACACTGAAGCTTTCTTT.

This sequence joins TRBV4-2 and TRBJ2-1; a weak D match, TRBD1 (5 bases). CDR1 and CDR2 from the germline V gene are LGHNA and YNFKEQ. Trimming shortened V by 1 base and J by 8 bases, and 12 bases separated the two germline ends. The CDR3 extends over 14 amino acids. The CDR3 protein is CASSQGRDADEQFF. CDR3 DNA sequence: TGTGCCAGCAGCCAAGGCAGGGATGCGGATGAGCAGTTCTTC.

CDR3 nucleotide sequence: TGTGCCTGGCGACAGGGTAGGGGCAATCAGCCCCAGCATTTT. Translated, it gives CAWRQGRGNQPQHF. This chain links TRBV30 with TRBJ1-5; TRBD1 matches 7 bases. Germline V gene sequence: CDR1 GTSNPN, CDR2 SVGIG (reference sequence). The CDR3 covers 14 residues. V trimming: 5 bases; J trimming: 2 bases; junction bases outside the gene matches: 6.

This clone was seen only a few times. The gene calls are TRBV4-2 and TRBJ2-6; D is unclear. The CDR3 has 16 residues. CDR1 and CDR2 from the germline V gene are LGHNA and YNFKEQ. The V gene lost 3 bases and the J gene lost 0 bases, with 9 bases spanning the gap. CDR3 sequence reads: CASSHGRSSGANVLTF. The DNA of the CDR3 is TGTGCCAGCAGCCATGGTCGGAGCTCTGGGGCCAACGTCCTGACTTTC.

The genes are TRBV7-2 and TRBJ2-5; D is ambiguous. The J call is uncertain, as TRBJ2-7 better fits the DNA end. The CDR3 sequence is 13 residues long. Per germline, CDR1 SGHTA and CDR2 FQGNSA. The chain's CDR3 is CASSYSRAYEQYF. DNA of the CDR3: TGTGCCAGCAGCTATAGTAGGGCCTACGAGCAGTACTTC.

The sample holds one count of this clone. The V and J genes are TRBV27 and TRBJ1-1; TRBD1 might be the D (5 bases). Trimming stripped 0 bases from V and 4 bases from J, with 12 bases between. The CDR3 has 15 residues. Germline V lookup: CDR1 MNHEY, CDR2 SMNVEV (reference sequence). This chain's CDR3 is CASSLSAGLRTEAFF. CDR3 DNA: TGTGCCAGCAGTTTATCGGCAGGGCTCCGCACTGAAGCTTTCTTT.

By sample fraction, this clone is medium-sized. V gene TRBV29-1 combines with J gene TRBJ2-1, with no clear D. The CDR3 extends over 14 amino acids. Germline lookup yields CDR1 SQVTM and CDR2 ANQGSEA. Trimming left V 4 bases short and J 4 bases short, with 14 bases between. CDR3 protein: CSVGVVTDYNEQFF. The CDR3 region has the DNA TGCAGCGTTGGGGTTGTGACGGATTACAATGAGCAGTTCTTC.

This clone was recorded a few times. The chain has TRBV28 and TRBJ2-2; the match to TRBD2 covers 11 bases. V trimming: 6 bases; J trimming: 4 bases; junction bases outside the gene matches: 10. Germline loops: CDR1 MDHEN, CDR2 SYDVKM. The CDR3 length is 17 residues. This CDR3 is CASRNIGLAGLTGELFF. CDR3 sequence (DNA): TGTGCCAGCAGAAATATTGGACTAGCGGGCCTCACCGGGGAGCTGTTTTTT.

The chain joins TRBV2 to TRBJ2-2; TRBD2 might be the D (6 bases). Trimming took 8 bases from V and 1 from J, leaving 8 bases between them. The germline V gene has CDR1 SNHLY and CDR2 FYNNEI. The CDR3 has 13 residues. This chain's CDR3 is CASRGENTGELFF. CDR3 nucleotide sequence: TGTGCCAGCCGCGGGGAGAACACCGGGGAGCTGTTTTTT. Variable domain in full (rest from reference TRBV2 and TRBJ2-2): EPEVTQTPSHQVTQMGQEVILRCVPISNHLYFYWYRQILGQKVEFLVSFYNNEISEKSEIFDDQFSVERPDGSNFTLKIRSTKLEDSAMYFCASRGENTGELFFGEGSRLTVL.

The rearrangement joins TRBV2 to TRBJ2-5, with D perhaps assigned TRBD1 or TRBD2 (5 bases each). The V end was cut by 4 bases, the J end by 2 bases, with 11 bases between. Germline V CDR1 and CDR2: SNHLY, FYNNEI. There are 14 residues in the CDR3. CDR3 sequence: CASSVGRLQETQYF. CDR3 bases: TGTGCCAGCAGTGTGGGACGCTTACAAGAGACCCAGTACTTC.

The rearrangement uses TRBV29-1 and TRBJ2-1; 11 bases match TRBD2. Trimming took 7 bases from V and 3 from J; bases not matched to a gene: 5. The CDR3 has 14 residues. Germline V gene sequence: CDR1 SQVTM, CDR2 ANQGSEA. CDR3 nucleotide sequence: TGCAGCGCCAGACTAGCGGGATTCTACAATGAGCAGTTCTTC. Translation gives CSARLAGFYNEQFF.

The J gene is TRBJ1-5, the V gene TRBV27; D perhaps matches TRBD1 (5 bases). Germline V gene lookup returns CDR1 MNHEY and CDR2 SMNVEV (reference sequence). CDR3 length: 17 amino acids. The V gene lost 4 bases and the J gene lost 3 bases, with 19 bases spanning the gap. CDR3 sequence (DNA): TGTGCCAGCAGTTCCGGTCCAACCCAGGGAGACAATCAGCCCCAGCATTTT. This sequence encodes CASSSGPTQGDNQPQHF.